Listed here are 3 T cell receptor beta chains from one sample, sequenced in a study of cytomegalovirus exposure and HLA in healthy donors. This PCR relied on a set of 60 Vbeta primers and 13 Jbeta primers. The table came from immunoSEQ multiplex PCR; TCRdb's copy has only in-frame clones and leaves some out. The sample data list 75,000 to 90,000 clones. Sequenced material: PBMCs. The receptors stem from a woman aged 60-70 years in good health and CMV-seronegative.

The CDR3 nucleotides are TGTGCCAGCACTACTACCGTCGGGAAAGCTTTCTTT. Amino acids: CASTTTVGKAFF. V is TRBV6-5 and J is TRBJ1-1; D call uncertain. The CDR3 runs to 12 residues. Germline CDR1 MNHEY, CDR2 SVGAGI. The ends were cut back, 7 bases at V and 9 bases at J, with 15 bases in the middle.

This chain links TRBV9 with TRBJ2-3; a possible D gene is TRBD2 (5 bases). The length of the CDR3 is 15 residues. V was pared by 3 bases and J by 3 bases, with 14 bases between. Germline V gene lookup returns CDR1 SGDLS and CDR2 YYNGEE. The CDR3 sequence: CASSGTPEKTDTQYF. CDR3 DNA sequence: TGTGCCAGCAGCGGGACTCCAGAGAAAACAGATACGCAGTATTTT.

The chain recombines TRBV10-2 with TRBJ2-1, with D maybe TRBD2 (6 bases). Germline V lookup: CDR1 WSHSY, CDR2 SAAADI. This CDR3 is built from 12 residues. Between the trimmed V and J ends, which lost 6 bases and 7 bases, there was a span of 10 bases. CDR3 region: CASSKGGNEQFF. The CDR3 DNA reads as TGCGCCAGCAGCAAGGGAGGAAATGAGCAGTTCTTC.